The 30 T cell receptor beta chains listed next were all sequenced from one sample in a study of tumor-infiltrating lymphocytes in primary liver carcinoma (dated by TCRdb to 2016 to 2017). The sequencing machine was an Illumina HiSeq 2500. Starting from around 520 ng total RNA, TCRbeta-specific cDNA was produced by reverse transcription with a constant-region primer and ProtoScript II reverse transcriptase. Three nested multiplex PCR rounds, following a slightly modified ARM-PCR procedure, were used to build the TCRbeta libraries. Multiplex TRBV1-TRBV30 forward primers and a Cbeta reverse primer were used in the first two PCR rounds, each of which was run for around 10 cycles. Using fastp trimming at Q25 and MiXCR clonotype assembly, TCRdb reanalyzed the public sequencing data and kept in-frame beta chains. Rows are combined by CDR3 protein, so each entry shows the most common genes and DNA. Across this sample there are about 92,000 distinct CDR3 sequences, with 55% to 75% seen only once. The ten biggest clones cover around 25% of the sample.

Without any cell sorting, total RNA and DNA were extracted together from around 20-30 mg of bulk tissue using the AllPrep DNA/RNA mini kit. Sequencing was carried out using tumor-adjacent normal liver tissue. These receptors all come from a man between 35 and 55 years old with primary liver carcinoma and hepatitis B virus infection.

In the case of this clonotype: Its ends do not fully match the called genes, so a read error is possible. The chain is built from TRBV6-5 and TRBJ2-7; D is perhaps TRBD2 (5 bases). Germline loops: CDR1 MNHEY, CDR2 SVGAGI. The CDR3 totals 12 residues. The CDR3 region is CASTSNSYEEYF. DNA for the CDR3: TGTGCCAGCACTAGCAACTCCTACGAGGAGTACTTC.

With respect to this clonotype: With a much larger clone just one base away, this may be a read error. The chain links TRBV30 to TRBJ2-6; 10 positions agree with TRBD1. CDR3 length equals 15 residues. Trimming removed 8 bases from V and 0 bases from J; junction bases left unmatched: 4. Germline CDR1 is GTSNPN and CDR2 is SVGIG (reference sequence). CDR3 sequence (DNA): TGTGCCCGGGACAGGGGTAGCTCTGGGGCCAACGTCCTGACTTTC. Residues: CARDRGSSGANVLTF. Supplemented by reference TRBV30 and TRBJ2-6, the full variable domain reads SQTIHQWPATLVQPVGSPLSLECTVEGTSNPNLYWYRQAAGRGLQLLFYSVGIGQISSEVPQNLSASRPQDRQFILSSKKLLLSDSGFYLCARDRGSSGANVLTFGAGSRLTVL.

This clonotype occurred many times. The CDR3 loop is CSVVGGMEAFF. The CDR3 nucleotides read TGCAGCGTTGTGGGGGGAATGGAAGCTTTCTTT. V and J are TRBV29-1 and TRBJ1-1; D possibly corresponds to TRBD1 (5 bases). CDR1 and CDR2 from the germline V gene are SQVTM and ANQGSEA. The CDR3 is made up of 11 amino acids. V lost 4 bases and J lost 8, with 11 bases in between.

This clonotype was observed a single time. The junction and the germline gene differ at one end; a read error may be behind it. J is TRBJ2-1 and V is TRBV11-2, with 16 nucleotides matching TRBD2. From germline, CDR1 is SGHAT and CDR2 FQNNGV. The CDR3 consists of 18 residues. For the CDR3, the DNA is TGTGCCAGCGGCTTAGAGGGACTAGCGGGAGGGCCCTACAGTGAGCAGTTCTTC. As protein: CASGLEGLAGGPYSEQFF.

This clonotype was recorded once. The germline gene is not matched at one end of the junction; a read error may be the cause. The rearrangement joins TRBV6-5 to TRBJ2-6; 8 nucleotides agree with TRBD1. In germline, CDR1 is MNHEY, CDR2 SVGAGI. The CDR3 sequence is 18 residues long. The CDR3 region has the DNA TGTGCCAGCAACCTTTGGACAGGGATGAAAGCTGGGGCCAACGTCCTGACATTC. Its protein is CASNLWTGMKAGANVLTF.

The chain recombines TRBV11-2 with TRBJ1-1, with a weak D call TRBD1 (5 bases). V lost 6 bases and J lost 5, with 13 bases in between. The CDR3 is 13 amino acids. Germline CDR1 and CDR2: SGHAT and FQNNGV. The chain's CDR3 is CASRWGGRTEAFF. As DNA, the CDR3 is TGTGCCAGCAGGTGGGGGGGAAGGACTGAAGCTTTCTTT.

In regard to this clonotype: Since the CDR3 does not end with the conserved phenylalanine or tryptophan, this likely comes from a read error. The DNA is omitted, as the CDR3 cannot be located on it reliably, and the CDR3 follows TCRdb's listing. The chain combines TRBV20-1 with TRBJ2-1. Germline CDR1 DFQATT, CDR2 SNEGSKA (reference sequence). Counting both end residues, the CDR3 totals 14 amino acids. CDR3 protein: CSADDHRQSNEQFI.

The genes are TRBV5-5 and TRBJ2-5; 15 bases are a match to TRBD2. CDR1 and CDR2 from the germline V gene are SGHKS and YYEKEE (reference sequence). The CDR3 totals 18 residues. The J segment lost 0 bases and the V segment lost 6 bases, leaving 9 bases of the junction unmatched. CDR3: CASNQGLAGGRNQETQYF. The CDR3 DNA reads as TGTGCCAGCAACCAGGGACTAGCGGGAGGACGTAACCAAGAGACCCAGTACTTC.

The chain employs TRBV6-5 and TRBJ2-5, with D perhaps matching TRBD2 (6 bases). From germline, CDR1 is MNHEY and CDR2 SVGAGI. V lost 9 bases and J lost 6, with 20 bases in between. This CDR3 comprises 14 residues. CDR3 sequence (DNA): TGTGCCAGTAGCCTAGGGACTGGCGGGAAGACCCAGTACTTC. It specifies CASSLGTGGKTQYF.

This clonotype has more than one count but fewer than ten. A much bigger clone sits one base away, suggesting this may be a read error. This chain connects TRBV6-1 to TRBJ1-2; the D gene is possibly TRBD1 (6 bases). In germline, CDR1 is MNHNS, CDR2 SASEGT. The CDR3 spans 14 residues. This CDR3 reads CASNEARQVYGYTF. The CDR3 nucleotides read TGTGCCAGCAATGAAGCCCGACAGGTATATGGCTACACCTTC.

Of note for this clonotype: A read error may account for a junction end that differs from germline. The chain is built from TRBV6-1 and TRBJ1-3, with D tentatively TRBD1 (5 bases). Germline CDR1 reads MNHNS; CDR2 reads SASEGT. CDR3 length: 16 residues. CDR3 nucleotides: TGTGCCAGCACCCCCTCCGGGGCAGGGACTGGAATCACCATATATTTT. Residues: CASTPSGAGTGITIYF.

As to this clonotype: One junction end disagrees with the germline gene, perhaps due to a read error. The V call is TRBV5-5, the J call TRBJ2-2, with 7 bases matching TRBD2. The CDR3 runs 15 residues. Germline V gene data show CDR1 as SGHKS and CDR2 as YYEKEE (reference sequence). The CDR3 DNA reads as TGTGTCAGCAGTAAGCTAGCGGAGAAGACCGGGGAGCTGTTTTTT. It specifies CVSSKLAEKTGELFF.

This clonotype was counted between two and nine times. This chain joins TRBV6-4 and TRBJ2-1; 10 nucleotides match TRBD2. The V gene end was trimmed by 4 bases and the J gene end by 0 bases; junction bases not matched to a gene: 6. The CDR3 covers 17 residues. Germline-derived CDR1 and CDR2 are MRHNA and SNTAGT. CDR3 in amino acids: CASSASGRTGSYNEQFF. As DNA, the CDR3 is TGTGCCAGCAGTGCTAGCGGGAGAACGGGCTCCTACAATGAGCAGTTCTTC.

As to this clonotype: In this CDR3 the conserved last residue, phenylalanine or tryptophan, is missing, so a read error is likely. The J gene is TRBJ2-1, the V gene TRBV5-1; D possibly corresponds to TRBD2 (5 bases). The CDR3 totals 13 residues. Per germline, CDR1 SGHRS and CDR2 YFSETQ. The germline V and J ends were trimmed by 10 bases and 5 bases, with 16 bases remaining between them. CDR3 amino acids: CASRRAANNEQFY. CDR3 DNA sequence: TGCGCCTCCAGGCGGGCTGCAAACAATGAGCAGTTCTAC.

About this clonotype: The DNA is omitted, as the CDR3 cannot be located on it reliably, and the CDR3 follows TCRdb's listing. The gene calls are TRBV11-3 and TRBJ1-5; TRBD1 is the table's D call, not checked against the DNA. The CDR3 has 16 residues if both end residues are counted. Germline CDR1 SGHNT, CDR2 YENEEA. Here the CDR3 reads CASRLGGDKAISPSIF.

In the case of this clonotype: This may be a read error: a much more frequent sequence differs by one nucleotide. The CDR3 sequence: CASSQEQGAYGYTF. The CDR3 bases are TGCGCCAGCAGCCAAGAACAGGGGGCCTATGGCTACACCTTC. V usage is TRBV4-1 and J usage is TRBJ1-2; 9 bases line up with TRBD1. The CDR3 is made up of 14 amino acids. V was pared by 0 bases and J by 4 bases, with 0 bases of the junction left unmatched. The germline CDR1 and CDR2 sequences are MGHRA and YSYEKL.

With regard to this clonotype: A much more abundant neighbour one base away suggests this may be a read error. This chain connects TRBV10-3 to TRBJ1-1, with unresolved D. V lost 4 bases, J lost 1 base, and 13 bases lay in between. This CDR3 has 15 amino acids. Germline lookup yields CDR1 ENHRY and CDR2 SYGVKD. The CDR3 DNA reads TGTGCCATCAGTGGGTCTGCGACTCGGAACACTGAAGCTTTCTTT. Translation gives CAISGSATRNTEAFF.

Regarding this clonotype: A read error may produce the germline difference seen at one junction end. This sequence joins TRBV12-3 or TRBV12-4 and TRBJ2-7, with 7 bases aligning to TRBD1. CDR3 size: 14 residues. The CDR3 nucleotides read TGTGCCAGAAGCCCCCGGGACAGAACCTACGAGCTGTACTTC. It encodes CARSPRDRTYELYF.

The rearrangement uses TRBV7-9 and TRBJ2-3; no definite D call. The CDR3 totals 16 residues. The V end lost 6 bases, the J end lost 5 bases, and 21 bases lay between the germline ends. Germline-derived CDR1 and CDR2 are SEHNR and FQNEAQ (reference sequence). CDR3 DNA: TGTGCCAGCAGTTCCCCCGTGTCCCGGCCCCGAGATACGCAGTATTTT. Protein product: CASSSPVSRPRDTQYF. Using reference TRBV7-9 and TRBJ2-3 for the parts outside the CDR3, the full variable domain is DTGVSQNPRHKITKRGQNVTFRCDPISEHNRLYWYRQTLGQGPEFLTYFQNEAQLEKSRLLSDRFSAERPKGSFSTLEIQRTEQGDSAMYLCASSSPVSRPRDTQYFGPGTRLTVL.

Turning to this clonotype: This may arise from a read error, as a much more abundant clone is one base away. The chain joins TRBV5-4 to TRBJ2-1, with 12 bases lining up with TRBD2. In germline, CDR1 is SGHNT, CDR2 YYREEE (reference sequence). CDR3 size: 15 residues. DNA for the CDR3: TGTGCCAGCGGCTTGAAACTAGCGGGAGGAAGTGAGCAGTTCTTC. Amino acid sequence: CASGLKLAGGSEQFF. Full variable domain (remainder filled in from reference TRBV5-4 and TRBJ2-1): ETGVTQSPTHLIKTRGQQVTLRCSSQSGHNTVSWYQQALGQGPQFIFQYYREEENGRGNFPPRFSGLQFPNYSSELNVNALELDDSALYLCASGLKLAGGSEQFFGPGTRLTVL.

Concerning this clonotype: Likely a read error: the CDR3 ends without its conserved phenylalanine or tryptophan. The gene calls are TRBV11-2 and TRBJ2-3, with 8 bases aligning to TRBD1. The CDR3 runs 15 residues. The ends lost 4 bases at V and 11 bases at J; junction bases unmatched: 14. Looked up from germline, CDR1 is SGHAT and CDR2 is FQNNGV. The CDR3 is CASSYQGAQTNMQYL. The CDR3, as DNA: TGTGCCAGCAGCTATCAGGGGGCGCAAACAAATATGCAGTATCTT.

On this clonotype: One end of the junction fails to match germline, which may point to a read error. The chain carries TRBV25-1 and TRBJ2-1; D perhaps matches TRBD2 (5 bases). Germline CDR1 is MGHDK and CDR2 is SYGVNS. CDR3 length: 12 amino acids. CDR3 residues: CASSADWSEQFF. The CDR3 DNA follows: TGTGCCAGTAGTGCGGACTGGAGTGAGCAATTCTTC.

A remark on this clonotype: A much larger clone differs by one base, so this may be a read error. This sequence joins TRBV6-5 and TRBJ2-5; 8 nucleotides line up with TRBD1. The ends lost 0 bases at V and 10 bases at J; junction bases unmatched: 10. CDR3 length equals 15 residues. Germline assignment: CDR1 MNHEY and CDR2 SVGAGI. The CDR3 reads CASSYSGRGQGIQYF. CDR3 in DNA: TGTGCCAGCAGTTACTCGGGCAGGGGGCAAGGGATCCAGTACTTC.

This clonotype has only a few counts. One base away lies a much larger clone, so this may be a sequencing read error. This chain joins TRBV29-1 and TRBJ2-1, with TRBD2 matching over 7 bases. The junction had 12 bases not matched to a gene; V was cut back by 6 bases and J by 4 bases. The CDR3 extends over 15 amino acids. Germline V gives CDR1 SQVTM, CDR2 ANQGSEA. The CDR3 loop reads CSVIPTSWEYNEQFF. CDR3 nucleotide sequence: TGCAGCGTGATCCCGACTAGCTGGGAATACAATGAGCAGTTCTTC.

This clonotype was counted many times. This chain joins TRBV7-9 and TRBJ2-7; TRBD1 matches at 8 bases. V was pared by 5 bases and J by 4 bases, with 10 bases of the junction left unmatched. The CDR3 extends over 15 amino acids. CDR1 SEHNR and CDR2 FQNEAQ come from the germline V gene (reference sequence). CDR3 sequence: CASSPQDREGYEQYF. The CDR3 DNA reads as TGTGCCAGCAGCCCCCAGGACAGGGAAGGGTACGAGCAGTACTTC.

This rearrangement joins TRBV11-2 to TRBJ2-3; D remains ambiguous. The V gene's germline CDR1 is SGHAT and CDR2 FQNNGV. CDR3 length: 15 amino acids. V was clipped by 1 base and J by 1 base, with 9 bases between them. CDR3 sequence: CASSLGVTCTDTQYF. The CDR3, as DNA: TGTGCCAGCAGCTTAGGAGTCACGTGCACAGATACGCAGTATTTT.

This clonotype occurred a few times. The chain employs TRBV28 and TRBJ2-5, with 9 bases aligning to TRBD1. Germline CDR1 reads MDHEN; CDR2 reads SYDVKM. The CDR3 has 15 residues. V shed 7 bases and J 4 bases; nucleotides not matched to a gene: 10. The DNA of the CDR3 is TGTGCCAGCAACGGACAGGGGCGAACCGGAGAGACCCAGTACTTC. Translation: CASNGQGRTGETQYF.

This clonotype is judged medium-sized. The rearrangement joins TRBV11-2 to TRBJ2-1; 7 nucleotides line up with TRBD2. Germline V CDR1 and CDR2: SGHAT, FQNNGV. The CDR3 loop spans 16 amino acids. The junction had 6 bases not matched to a gene; V was cut back by 1 base and J by 3 bases. The CDR3 reads CASSLGWTRDYNEQFF. The DNA of the CDR3 is TGTGCCAGCAGCTTAGGCTGGACTAGGGACTACAATGAGCAGTTCTTC. Full variable domain (missing parts from reference TRBV11-2 and TRBJ2-1): EAGVAQSPRYKIIEKRQSVAFWCNPISGHATLYWYQQILGQGPKLLIQFQNNGVVDDSQLPKDRFSAERLKGVDSTLKIQPAKLEDSAVYLCASSLGWTRDYNEQFFGPGTRLTVL.

To note about this clonotype: At one end the junction does not follow the germline gene, possibly because of a read error. The chain employs TRBV11-2 and TRBJ2-7, with TRBD2 as a possible D gene (5 bases). CDR1 SGHAT and CDR2 FQNNGV come from the germline V gene. The CDR3 contains 16 residues. CDR3 coding DNA: TGTGCCAACAGCTCTTTCCCGGGATCAAGGTCCCACGAGCAGTACTTC. It yields the protein CANSSFPGSRSHEQYF.

The CDR3 DNA reads TGTGCCAGCAGTCCCAACCCGGGACTAACGGAAAAGTATATTAGCACAGATACGCAGTATTTT. Translating gives CASSPNPGLTEKYISTDTQYF. The J gene is TRBJ2-3, the V gene TRBV28, with 7 nucleotides matching TRBD2. V was clipped by 5 bases and J by 0 bases; unmatched bases: 23. Germline CDR1 and CDR2: MDHEN and SYDVKM. The CDR3 has 21 residues.